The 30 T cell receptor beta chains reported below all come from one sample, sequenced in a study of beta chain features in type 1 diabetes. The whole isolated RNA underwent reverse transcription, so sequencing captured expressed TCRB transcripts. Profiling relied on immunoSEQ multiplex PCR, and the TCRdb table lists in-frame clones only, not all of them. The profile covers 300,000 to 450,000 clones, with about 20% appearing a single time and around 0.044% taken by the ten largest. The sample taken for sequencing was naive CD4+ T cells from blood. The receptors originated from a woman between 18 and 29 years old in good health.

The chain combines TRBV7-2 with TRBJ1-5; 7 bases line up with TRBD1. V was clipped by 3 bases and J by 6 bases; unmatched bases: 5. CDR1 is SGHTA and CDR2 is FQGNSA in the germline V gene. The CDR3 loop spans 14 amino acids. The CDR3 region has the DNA TGTGCCAGCAGCTTTAAAGGGGGCCGTCAGCCCCAGCATTTT. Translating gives CASSFKGGRQPQHF.

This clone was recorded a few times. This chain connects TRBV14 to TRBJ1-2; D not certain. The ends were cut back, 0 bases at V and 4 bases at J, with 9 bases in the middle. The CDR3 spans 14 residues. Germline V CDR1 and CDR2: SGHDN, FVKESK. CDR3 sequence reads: CASSQDPTVYGYTF. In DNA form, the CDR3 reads TGTGCCAGCAGCCAAGATCCCACAGTCTATGGCTACACCTTC. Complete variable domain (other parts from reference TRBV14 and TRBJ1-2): EAGVTQFPSHSVIEKGQTVTLRCDPISGHDNLYWYRRVMGKEIKFLLHFVKESKQDESGMPNNRFLAERTGGTYSTLKVQPAELEDSGVYFCASSQDPTVYGYTFGSGTRLTVV.

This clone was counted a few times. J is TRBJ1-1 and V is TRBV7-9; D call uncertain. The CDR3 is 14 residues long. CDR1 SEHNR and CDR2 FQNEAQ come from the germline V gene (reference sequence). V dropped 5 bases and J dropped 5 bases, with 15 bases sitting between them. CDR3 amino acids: CASSLWEDPTEAFF. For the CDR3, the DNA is TGTGCCAGCAGCCTTTGGGAGGATCCTACTGAAGCTTTCTTT.

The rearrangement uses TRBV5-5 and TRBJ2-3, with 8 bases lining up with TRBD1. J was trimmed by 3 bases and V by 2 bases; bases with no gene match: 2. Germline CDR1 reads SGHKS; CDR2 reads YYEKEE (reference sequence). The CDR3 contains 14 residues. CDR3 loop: CASSFRQGTDTQYF. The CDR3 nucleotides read TGTGCCAGCAGCTTCCGACAGGGGACAGATACGCAGTATTTT.

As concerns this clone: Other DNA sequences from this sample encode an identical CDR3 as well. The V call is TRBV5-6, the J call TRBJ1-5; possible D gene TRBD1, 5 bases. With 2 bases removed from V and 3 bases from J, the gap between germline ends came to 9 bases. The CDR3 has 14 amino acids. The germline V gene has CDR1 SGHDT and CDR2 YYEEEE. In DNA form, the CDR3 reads TGTGCCAGCAGCTTTGGGGGGGTCAATCAGCCCCAGCATTTT. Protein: CASSFGGVNQPQHF.

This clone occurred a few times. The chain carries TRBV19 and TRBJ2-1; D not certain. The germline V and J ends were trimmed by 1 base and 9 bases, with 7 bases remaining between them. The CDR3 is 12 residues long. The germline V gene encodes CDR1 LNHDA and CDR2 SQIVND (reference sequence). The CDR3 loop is CASSIGGIEQFF. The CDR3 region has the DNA TGTGCCAGTAGTATAGGCGGAATTGAGCAGTTCTTC.

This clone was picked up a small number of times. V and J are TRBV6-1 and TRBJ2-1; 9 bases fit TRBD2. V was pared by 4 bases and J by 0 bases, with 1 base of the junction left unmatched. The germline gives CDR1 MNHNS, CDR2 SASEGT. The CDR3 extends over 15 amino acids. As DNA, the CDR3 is TGTGCCAGCAGTGGGCGGGAGGGCTCCTACAATGAGCAGTTCTTC. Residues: CASSGREGSYNEQFF.

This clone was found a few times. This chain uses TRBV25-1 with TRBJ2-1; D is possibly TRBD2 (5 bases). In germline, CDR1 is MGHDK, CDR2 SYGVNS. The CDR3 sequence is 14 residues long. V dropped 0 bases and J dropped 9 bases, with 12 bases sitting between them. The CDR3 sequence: CASSEYRGRGEQFF. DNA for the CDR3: TGTGCCAGCAGTGAATATCGCGGCCGGGGTGAGCAGTTCTTC.

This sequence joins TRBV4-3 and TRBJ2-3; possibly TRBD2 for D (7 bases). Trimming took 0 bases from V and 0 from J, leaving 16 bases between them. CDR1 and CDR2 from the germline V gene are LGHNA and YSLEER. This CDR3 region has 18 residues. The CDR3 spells CASSQEFGRGASTDTQYF. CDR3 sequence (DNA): TGCGCCAGCAGCCAAGAGTTTGGACGGGGGGCTAGCACAGATACGCAGTATTTT.

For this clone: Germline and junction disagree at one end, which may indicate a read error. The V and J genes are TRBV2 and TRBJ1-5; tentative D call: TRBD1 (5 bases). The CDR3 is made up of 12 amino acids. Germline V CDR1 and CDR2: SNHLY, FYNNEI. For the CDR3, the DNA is TGTGCCAGCAGTGAATACGAAGGGGCTCGGAGTTTT. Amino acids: CASSEYEGARSF.

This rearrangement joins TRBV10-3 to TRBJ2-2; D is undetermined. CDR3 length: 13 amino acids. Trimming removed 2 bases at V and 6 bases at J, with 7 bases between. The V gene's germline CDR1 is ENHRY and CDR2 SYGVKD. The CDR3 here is CAISETPAGELFF. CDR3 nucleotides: TGTGCCATCAGTGAGACCCCAGCCGGGGAGCTGTTTTTT.

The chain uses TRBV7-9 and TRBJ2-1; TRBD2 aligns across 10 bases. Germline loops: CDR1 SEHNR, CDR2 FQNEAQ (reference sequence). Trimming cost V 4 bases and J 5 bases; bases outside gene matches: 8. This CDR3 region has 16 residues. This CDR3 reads CASSSISGRTNNEQFF. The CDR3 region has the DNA TGTGCCAGCAGCTCAATTAGCGGGAGGACCAACAATGAGCAGTTCTTC. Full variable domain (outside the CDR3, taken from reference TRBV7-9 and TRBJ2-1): DTGVSQNPRHKITKRGQNVTFRCDPISEHNRLYWYRQTLGQGPEFLTYFQNEAQLEKSRLLSDRFSAERPKGSFSTLEIQRTEQGDSAMYLCASSSISGRTNNEQFFGPGTRLTVL.

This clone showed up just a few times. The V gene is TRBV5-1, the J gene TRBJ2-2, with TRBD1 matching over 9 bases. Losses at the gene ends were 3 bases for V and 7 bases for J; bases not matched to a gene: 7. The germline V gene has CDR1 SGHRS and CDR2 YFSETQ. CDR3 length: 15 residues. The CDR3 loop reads CASSSGTGLNGELFF. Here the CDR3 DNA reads TGCGCCAGCAGCTCCGGGACAGGGTTGAACGGGGAGCTGTTTTTT.

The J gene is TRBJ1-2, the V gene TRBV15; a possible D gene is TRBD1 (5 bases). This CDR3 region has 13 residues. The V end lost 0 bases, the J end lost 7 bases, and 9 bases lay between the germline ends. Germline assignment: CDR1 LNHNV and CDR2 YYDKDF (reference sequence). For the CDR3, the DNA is TGTGCCACCAGCAGAGATACAGGATCTGGCTACACCTTC. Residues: CATSRDTGSGYTF.

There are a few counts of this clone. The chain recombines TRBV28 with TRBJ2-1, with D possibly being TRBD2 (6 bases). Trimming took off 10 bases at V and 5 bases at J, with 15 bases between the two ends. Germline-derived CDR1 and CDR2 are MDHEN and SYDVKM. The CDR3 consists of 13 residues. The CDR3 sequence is CATEGRPNNEQFF. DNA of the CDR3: TGTGCCACGGAGGGACGTCCAAACAATGAGCAGTTCTTC. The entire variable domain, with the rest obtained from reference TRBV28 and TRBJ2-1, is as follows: DVKVTQSSRYLVKRTGEKVFLECVQDMDHENMFWYRQDPGLGLRLIYFSYDVKMKEKGDIPEGYSVSREKKERFSLILESASTNQTSMYLCATEGRPNNEQFFGPGTRLTVL.

The CDR3 loop is CASAGGASNQPQHF. CDR3 DNA: TGTGCCAGCGCGGGGGGTGCGAGCAATCAGCCCCAGCATTTT. J is TRBJ1-5 and V is TRBV2, with D possibly matching TRBD1 (5 bases). This CDR3 is built from 14 residues. V gave up 8 bases and J gave up 1 base, with 12 bases separating them. Germline CDR1 reads SNHLY; CDR2 reads FYNNEI.

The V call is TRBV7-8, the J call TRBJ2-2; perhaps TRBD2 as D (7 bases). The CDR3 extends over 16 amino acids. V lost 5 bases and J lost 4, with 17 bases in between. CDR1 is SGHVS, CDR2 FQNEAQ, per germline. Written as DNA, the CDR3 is TGTGCCAGCAGCCTATCATGGGGGGGCGGCACCGGGGAGCTGTTTTTT. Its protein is CASSLSWGGGTGELFF.

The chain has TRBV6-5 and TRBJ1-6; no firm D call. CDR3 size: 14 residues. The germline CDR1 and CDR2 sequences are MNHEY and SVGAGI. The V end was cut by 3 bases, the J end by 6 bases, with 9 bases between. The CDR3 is CASSYGGSNSPLHF. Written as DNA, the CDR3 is TGTGCCAGCAGTTATGGCGGATCTAATTCACCCCTCCACTTT.

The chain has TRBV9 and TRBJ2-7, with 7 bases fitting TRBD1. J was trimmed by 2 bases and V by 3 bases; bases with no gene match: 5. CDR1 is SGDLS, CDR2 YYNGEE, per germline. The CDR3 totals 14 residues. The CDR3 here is CASSAGQRTYEQYF. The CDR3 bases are TGTGCCAGCAGCGCGGGACAGAGGACCTACGAGCAGTACTTC.

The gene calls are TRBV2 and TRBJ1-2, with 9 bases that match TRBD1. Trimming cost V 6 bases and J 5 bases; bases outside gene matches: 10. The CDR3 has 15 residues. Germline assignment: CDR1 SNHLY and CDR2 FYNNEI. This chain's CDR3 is CASSLGQGTGYGYTF. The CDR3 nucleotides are TGTGCCAGCAGCCTTGGACAGGGGACGGGATATGGCTACACCTTC.

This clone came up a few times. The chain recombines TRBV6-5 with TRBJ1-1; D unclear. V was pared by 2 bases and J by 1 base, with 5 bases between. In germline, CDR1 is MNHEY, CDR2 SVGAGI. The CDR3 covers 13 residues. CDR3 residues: CASSYNRNTEAFF. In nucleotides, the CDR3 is TGTGCCAGCAGTTACAACAGGAACACTGAAGCTTTCTTT.

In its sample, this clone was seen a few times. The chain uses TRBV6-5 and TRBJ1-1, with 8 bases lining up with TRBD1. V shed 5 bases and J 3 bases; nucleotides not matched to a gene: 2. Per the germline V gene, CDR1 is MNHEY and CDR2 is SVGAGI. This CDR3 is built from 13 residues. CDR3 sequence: CASSDRGYTEAFF. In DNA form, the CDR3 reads TGTGCCAGCAGTGACAGGGGCTACACTGAAGCTTTCTTT.

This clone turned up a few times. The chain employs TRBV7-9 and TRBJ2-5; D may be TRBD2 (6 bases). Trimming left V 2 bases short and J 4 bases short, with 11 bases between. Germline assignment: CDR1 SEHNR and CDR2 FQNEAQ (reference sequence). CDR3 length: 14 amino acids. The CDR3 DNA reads TGTGCCAGCAGCTTATCGGCGGGGAGAGAGACCCAGTACTTC. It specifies CASSLSAGRETQYF. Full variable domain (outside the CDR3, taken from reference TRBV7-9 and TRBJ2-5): DTGVSQNPRHKITKRGQNVTFRCDPISEHNRLYWYRQTLGQGPEFLTYFQNEAQLEKSRLLSDRFSAERPKGSFSTLEIQRTEQGDSAMYLCASSLSAGRETQYFGPGTRLLVL.

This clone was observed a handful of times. The CDR3 is CASSYDLQYGYTF. DNA for the CDR3: TGTGCCAGCAGTTACGATCTACAGTATGGCTACACCTTC. The chain joins TRBV6-5 to TRBJ1-2, with unresolved D. The CDR3 spans 13 residues. Trimming cost V 2 bases and J 5 bases, with 9 bases left between them. Germline-derived CDR1 and CDR2 are MNHEY and SVGAGI.

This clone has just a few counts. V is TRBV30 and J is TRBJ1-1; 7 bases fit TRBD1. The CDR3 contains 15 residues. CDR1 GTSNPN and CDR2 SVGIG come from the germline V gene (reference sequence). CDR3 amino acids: CAQARRRGRKTEAFF. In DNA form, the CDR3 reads TGTGCTCAAGCCCGGAGGAGGGGGCGGAAGACTGAAGCTTTCTTT.

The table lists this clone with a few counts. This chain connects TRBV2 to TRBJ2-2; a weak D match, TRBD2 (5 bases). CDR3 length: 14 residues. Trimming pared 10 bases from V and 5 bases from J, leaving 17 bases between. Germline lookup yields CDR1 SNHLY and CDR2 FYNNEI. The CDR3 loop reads CATTLSPGTGELFF. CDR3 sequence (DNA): TGTGCCACCACTCTCTCTCCGGGGACCGGGGAGCTGTTTTTT.

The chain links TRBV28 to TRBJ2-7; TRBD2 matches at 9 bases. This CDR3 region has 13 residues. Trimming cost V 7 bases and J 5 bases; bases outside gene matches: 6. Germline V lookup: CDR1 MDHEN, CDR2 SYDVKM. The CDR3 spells CASTLGTSNEQYF. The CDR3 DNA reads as TGTGCCAGCACCCTTGGGACTAGCAACGAGCAGTACTTC. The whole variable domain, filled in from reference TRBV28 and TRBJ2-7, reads DVKVTQSSRYLVKRTGEKVFLECVQDMDHENMFWYRQDPGLGLRLIYFSYDVKMKEKGDIPEGYSVSREKKERFSLILESASTNQTSMYLCASTLGTSNEQYFGPGTRLTVT.

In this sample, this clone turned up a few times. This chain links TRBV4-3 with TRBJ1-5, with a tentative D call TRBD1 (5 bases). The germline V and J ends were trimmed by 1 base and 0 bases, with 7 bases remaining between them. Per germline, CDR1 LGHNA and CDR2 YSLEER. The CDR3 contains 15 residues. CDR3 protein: CASSQGQYSNQPQHF. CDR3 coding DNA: TGCGCCAGCAGCCAAGGACAGTATAGCAATCAGCCCCAGCATTTT.

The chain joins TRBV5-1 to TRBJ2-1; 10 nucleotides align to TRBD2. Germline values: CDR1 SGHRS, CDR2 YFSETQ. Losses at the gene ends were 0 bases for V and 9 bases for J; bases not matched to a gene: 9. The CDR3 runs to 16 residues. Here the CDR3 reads CASSLGSQRGGLEQFF. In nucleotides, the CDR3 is TGCGCCAGCAGCTTGGGAAGCCAGCGGGGGGGCCTTGAGCAGTTCTTC.

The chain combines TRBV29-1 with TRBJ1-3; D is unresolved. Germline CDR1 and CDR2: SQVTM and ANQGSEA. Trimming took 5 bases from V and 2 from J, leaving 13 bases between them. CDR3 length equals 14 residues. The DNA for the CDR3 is TGCAGCGTTTGTGCCGGGTTTGCTGGAAACACCATATATTTT. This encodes CSVCAGFAGNTIYF. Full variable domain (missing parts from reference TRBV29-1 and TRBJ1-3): SAVISQKPSRDICQRGTSLTIQCQVDSQVTMMFWYRQQPGQSLTLIATANQGSEATYESGFVIDKFPISRPNLTFSTLTVSNMSPEDSSIYLCSVCAGFAGNTIYFGEGSWLTVV.